Following are 12 T cell receptor beta chains from one sample sequenced in a study of neoadjuvant nivolumab and ipilimumab in lung cancer. Repertoires were generated with immunoSEQ multiplex PCR, while TCRdb's copy carries only in-frame clones and drops some. The table includes some 25,000 clones, more than 75% detected once. The source was tumor tissue, collected after neoadjuvant nivolumab, alone or with ipilimumab, at or shortly before surgery. The source of these receptors is an adult with non-small cell lung cancer.

The rearrangement uses TRBV5-4 and TRBJ1-2; TRBD1 aligns across 8 bases. The germline V gene encodes CDR1 SGHNT and CDR2 YYREEE (reference sequence). Losses at the gene ends were 0 bases for V and 7 bases for J; bases not matched to a gene: 5. The CDR3 sequence is 14 residues long. CDR3: CASSLDTGGGGYTF. The CDR3 coding sequence is TGTGCCAGCAGCTTGGATACAGGGGGAGGTGGCTACACCTTC.

The rearrangement links TRBV7-6 to TRBJ1-4; D is possibly TRBD1 (5 bases). Looked up from germline, CDR1 is SGHVS and CDR2 is FNYEAQ. Trimming left V 0 bases short and J 0 bases short, with 8 bases between. The CDR3 consists of 16 residues. Written as DNA, the CDR3 is TGTGCCAGCAGCTTAGCTTTAGGGGCAACTAATGAAAAACTGTTTTTT. This translates into CASSLALGATNEKLFF.

V and J are TRBV11-2 and TRBJ1-6; possible D gene TRBD1, 5 bases. The CDR3 contains 18 residues. In germline, CDR1 is SGHAT, CDR2 FQNNGV. Trimming left V 1 base short and J 5 bases short, with 18 bases between. The CDR3 bases are TGTGCCAGCAGCTTAGTTCCCCAGACAGTTGGGAATAATTCACCCCTCCACTTT. Its protein product is CASSLVPQTVGNNSPLHF.

This clone came up once. V gene TRBV10-3 combines with J gene TRBJ2-2, with D perhaps matching TRBD2 (5 bases). The CDR3 loop spans 16 amino acids. From germline, CDR1 is ENHRY and CDR2 SYGVKD. V gave up 2 bases and J gave up 4 bases, with 14 bases separating them. CDR3 in DNA: TGTGCCATCAGTGAGAGGACTGCTAGTAGCACCGGGGAGCTGTTTTTT. Translation gives CAISERTASSTGELFF.

This chain joins TRBV30 and TRBJ2-1; 8 positions match TRBD2. The trim removed 6 bases at V and 5 bases at J, leaving 12 bases unmatched. CDR1 and CDR2 (germline): GTSNPN, SVGIG (reference sequence). The CDR3 consists of 15 residues. The CDR3 region has the DNA TGTGCCTGCCTAACGGGGGGGCACTTCGACAATGAGCAGTTCTTC. This encodes CACLTGGHFDNEQFF.

The chain employs TRBV14 and TRBJ2-5; TRBD2 matches 8 bases. V dropped 0 bases and J dropped 5; count of bases not matched to a gene: 8. This CDR3 comprises 16 residues. Germline CDR1 and CDR2: SGHDN and FVKESK. In DNA form, the CDR3 reads TGTGCCAGCAGCCAAGATGGGCTAGCGGGCCACGAGACCCAGTACTTC. Its translation is CASSQDGLAGHETQYF.

The chain combines TRBV6-6 with TRBJ1-5; no definite D call. Trimming shortened V by 6 bases and J by 2 bases, and 17 bases separated the two germline ends. The length of the CDR3 is 16 residues. Germline V CDR1 and CDR2: MNHNY, SVGAGI (reference sequence). In DNA, the CDR3 is TGTGCCAGCAGCCCGAGAACATGGGTGGGCAATCAGCCCCAGCATTTT. Translation gives CASSPRTWVGNQPQHF.

The chain recombines TRBV6-1 with TRBJ2-1; no reliable D call. CDR1 is MNHNS, CDR2 SASEGT, per germline. The CDR3 covers 11 residues. V was shortened by 4 bases and J by 10 bases, with 8 bases between the two germline ends. The CDR3 is CASSVTGEQFF. The CDR3 region has the DNA TGTGCCAGCAGTGTAACGGGCGAGCAGTTCTTC.

The chain carries TRBV20-1 and TRBJ2-7; D ambiguous. CDR1 DFQATT and CDR2 SNEGSKA come from the germline V gene (reference sequence). Trimming removed 5 bases from V and 3 bases from J, with 8 bases in between. This CDR3 comprises 11 residues. The CDR3 DNA sequence: TGCAGTGCTGGCCAGATCTACGAGCAGTACTTC. It translates to CSAGQIYEQYF.

Concerning this clone: The same CDR3 is also encoded by other DNA sequences in this sample. The chain uses TRBV5-4 and TRBJ2-3; D gene uncertain. This CDR3 contains 12 residues. From germline, CDR1 is SGHNT and CDR2 YYREEE (reference sequence). V was pared by 1 base and J by 2 bases, with 2 bases between. The CDR3 region is CASSLSTDTQYF. The DNA for the CDR3 is TGTGCCAGCAGCTTGTCCACAGATACGCAGTATTTT.

This chain uses TRBV5-1 with TRBJ2-3; D gene ambiguous. Germline V CDR1 and CDR2: SGHRS, YFSETQ. With 0 bases removed from V and 2 bases from J, the gap between germline ends came to 4 bases. The CDR3 is 13 amino acids. CDR3 loop: CASSLAFTDTQYF. CDR3 DNA sequence: TGCGCCAGCAGCTTGGCCTTCACAGATACGCAGTATTTT.

The DNA for the CDR3 is TGCGCCAGCAGCCGTGACAGGCAGGACACTGAAGCTTTCTTT. It encodes CASSRDRQDTEAFF. V gene TRBV5-1 combines with J gene TRBJ1-1; the D gene is possibly TRBD1 (6 bases). Germline CDR1 and CDR2: SGHRS and YFSETQ. This CDR3 has 14 amino acids. With 4 bases removed from V and 3 bases from J, the gap between germline ends came to 13 bases. The full variable domain, its missing parts supplied by reference TRBV5-1 and TRBJ1-1, is KAGVTQTPRYLIKTRGQQVTLSCSPISGHRSVSWYQQTPGQGLQFLFEYFSETQRNKGNFPGRFSGRQFSNSRSEMNVSTLELGDSALYLCASSRDRQDTEAFFGQGTRLTVV.